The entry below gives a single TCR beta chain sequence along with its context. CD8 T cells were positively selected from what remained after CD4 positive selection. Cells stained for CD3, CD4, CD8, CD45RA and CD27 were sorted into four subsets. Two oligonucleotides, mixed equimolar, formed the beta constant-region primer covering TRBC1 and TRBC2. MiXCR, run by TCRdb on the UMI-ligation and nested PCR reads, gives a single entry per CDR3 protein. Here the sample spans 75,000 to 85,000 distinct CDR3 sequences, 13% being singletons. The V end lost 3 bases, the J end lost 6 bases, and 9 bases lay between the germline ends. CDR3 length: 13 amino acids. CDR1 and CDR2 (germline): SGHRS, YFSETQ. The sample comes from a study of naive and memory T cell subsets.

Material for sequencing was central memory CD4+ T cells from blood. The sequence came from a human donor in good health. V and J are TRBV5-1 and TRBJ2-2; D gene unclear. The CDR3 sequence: CASSYLVAGELFF. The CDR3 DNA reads TGCGCCAGCAGCTACCTAGTCGCCGGGGAGCTGTTTTTT.